The 10 T cell receptor beta chains in this list originate from one sample, sequenced in a study of Ad26.COV2.S vaccination and SARS-CoV-2 variants. The treatment was: roughly 19 received Ad26.COV2.S at low or high dose, single or two shots; about five received placebo; per-sample allocation not given. The samples were gathered on day 63 after the first injection of vaccine or placebo. Data came from immunoSEQ multiplex PCR; TCRdb stores just in-frame clones and leaves some out. Among 300,000 to 450,000 clones listed, about 88% were seen once. Sequencing was performed on peripheral blood, taken in a trial of Ad26.COV2.S vaccine versus placebo. The source of these receptors is a person between 18 and 60 years old who received the Ad26.COV2.S COVID-19 vaccine or a placebo.

The rearrangement uses TRBV6-4 and TRBJ2-7; unclear D gene. CDR3 length: 18 residues. Germline assignment: CDR1 MRHNA and CDR2 SNTAGT. The germline V and J ends were trimmed by 2 bases and 1 base, with 21 bases remaining between them. The CDR3 region has the DNA TGTGCCAGCAGTGACCCATCACTTACCCCAGACCCATCCTACGAGCAGTACTTC. It is translated as CASSDPSLTPDPSYEQYF.

The V and J genes are TRBV7-8 and TRBJ1-5; 7 bases match TRBD1. CDR3 length: 16 amino acids. Germline assignment: CDR1 SGHVS and CDR2 FQNEAQ. J lost 5 bases, V lost 2 bases, and 9 bases had no gene match. CDR3 DNA: TGTGCCAGCAGCTTAAAGGGAGGGACAGAGGATCAGCCCCAGCATTTT. This sequence encodes CASSLKGGTEDQPQHF.

The chain couples TRBV7-2 to TRBJ1-2; D call uncertain. The CDR3 loop spans 13 amino acids. Per the germline V gene, CDR1 is SGHTA and CDR2 is FQGNSA. V was cut by 1 base and J by 4 bases, with 7 bases left in between. CDR3 bases: TGTGCCAGCAGCTTAGTGACGGGCTATGGCTACACCTTC. Amino acids: CASSLVTGYGYTF.

This rearrangement joins TRBV5-4 to TRBJ1-2, with 8 bases that match TRBD1. The V segment lost 4 bases and the J segment 4 bases; nucleotides outside the gene matches: 6. Germline-derived CDR1 and CDR2 are SGHNT and YYREEE (reference sequence). The length of the CDR3 is 14 residues. CDR3: CASSTRQGIYGYTF. CDR3 nucleotide sequence: TGTGCCAGCAGCACCCGACAGGGGATCTATGGCTACACCTTC. Variable domain in full (rest from reference TRBV5-4 and TRBJ1-2): ETGVTQSPTHLIKTRGQQVTLRCSSQSGHNTVSWYQQALGQGPQFIFQYYREEENGRGNFPPRFSGLQFPNYSSELNVNALELDDSALYLCASSTRQGIYGYTFGSGTRLTVV.

In this sample, this clone turned up a few times. V usage is TRBV7-2 and J usage is TRBJ1-2; D unresolved. V was clipped by 1 base and J by 5 bases, with 11 bases between them. The CDR3 runs 14 residues. Germline V gene lookup returns CDR1 SGHTA and CDR2 FQGNSA. CDR3 bases: TGTGCCAGCAGCTTAGGGACCTCTGTTTATGGCTACACCTTC. Amino acids: CASSLGTSVYGYTF.

The chain couples TRBV4-3 to TRBJ2-1, with a possible D match to TRBD2 (6 bases). V was cut by 4 bases and J by 2 bases, with 15 bases left in between. The CDR3 is made up of 16 amino acids. In germline, CDR1 is LGHNA, CDR2 YSLEER. The CDR3 DNA reads TGCGCCAGCAGCCTCGGGACTTCCCACACCTACAATGAGCAGTTCTTC. It is translated as CASSLGTSHTYNEQFF.

The chain has TRBV27 and TRBJ2-2; a possible D gene is TRBD1 (5 bases). CDR1 is MNHEY, CDR2 SMNVEV, per germline (reference sequence). This CDR3 spans 18 amino acids. Between the trimmed V and J ends, which lost 2 bases and 0 bases, there was a span of 16 bases. Here the CDR3 reads CASSLPPTDETNTGELFF. The CDR3 coding sequence is TGTGCCAGCAGTTTACCCCCGACAGACGAAACGAACACCGGGGAGCTGTTTTTT.

This clone was found a few times. The chain uses TRBV27 and TRBJ2-7; 7 bases fit TRBD2. V lost 6 bases and J lost 3; bases outside the gene matches: 5. CDR1 is MNHEY and CDR2 is SMNVEV in the germline V gene (reference sequence). The CDR3 has 13 amino acids. Here the CDR3 DNA reads TGTGCCAGCAGGGCGGGGACTATCTACGAGCAGTACTTC. This gives the protein CASRAGTIYEQYF.

This chain links TRBV9 with TRBJ2-1, with 9 bases that match TRBD1. V trimming: 0 bases; J trimming: 3 bases; junction bases outside the gene matches: 10. The CDR3 covers 18 residues. CDR1 and CDR2 from the germline V gene are SGDLS and YYNGEE. The CDR3 nucleotides are TGTGCCAGCAGCGTAGTCCCCTTTCCGGGACAGGGCTACAATGAGCAGTTCTTC. Translated, it gives CASSVVPFPGQGYNEQFF.

The sample holds one count of this clone. The chain joins TRBV19 to TRBJ1-1, with 7 bases lining up with TRBD1. The V segment lost 7 bases and the J segment 4 bases; nucleotides outside the gene matches: 9. CDR3 length: 14 amino acids. Per the germline V gene, CDR1 is LNHDA and CDR2 is SQIVND (reference sequence). Here the CDR3 reads CASTPPGGTTEAFF. The CDR3 DNA reads as TGTGCCAGTACCCCTCCAGGGGGGACCACTGAAGCTTTCTTT. Using reference TRBV19 and TRBJ1-1 for the parts outside the CDR3, the full variable domain is DGGITQSPKYLFRKEGQNVTLSCEQNLNHDAMYWYRQDPGQGLRLIYYSQIVNDFQKGDIAEGYSVSREKKESFPLTVTSAQKNPTAFYLCASTPPGGTTEAFFGQGTRLTVV.